This is a list of T cell receptor beta chains from one sample in a study of shared clonotypes between healthy human individuals. The assay was immunoSEQ multiplex PCR, and TCRdb's table has in-frame clones only and misses some. This table has some 2 million clones, about 94% appearing once. The sample was naive CD8+ T cells sorted from blood. The source is a man younger than 30 in good health. The conserved cysteine and the conserved F or W are not part of the CDR3 here. The D gene is left open where the match is weak.

v_call,d_call,j_call,cdr3_aa
TRBV5-1,.,TRBJ2-3,ASSLEAVTQY
TRBV5-5,.,TRBJ2-7,ASSPSLSYEQY
TRBV27,.,TRBJ2-6,ASSLSTPVSGANVLT
TRBV28,TRBD1,TRBJ2-1,ASSPRDRAYNEQF
TRBV15,TRBD1,TRBJ2-3,ATSRGRDRETDTQY
TRBV6-6,.,TRBJ1-1,ASSYSSNQGTEAF
TRBV7-8,TRBD2,TRBJ2-7,ASSFSSGEVYEQY
TRBV9,TRBD2,TRBJ2-2,ASSDPAGGPGELF
TRBV7-9,TRBD2,TRBJ2-2,ASSQLAGAETGELF
TRBV7-2,.,TRBJ2-5,ASSPSEVGVETQY
TRBV13,.,TRBJ1-2,ASSFLGPGNGYT
TRBV6-6,.,TRBJ2-7,ASSGFDRLSSYEQY
TRBV11-2,.,TRBJ2-7,ASSLGRAAIFEQY
TRBV5-6,.,TRBJ1-2,ASSLAESVYGYT
TRBV14,TRBD1,TRBJ1-5,ASSQEGRGDSNQPQH
TRBV9,.,TRBJ1-2,ASSGWEGLGYGYT
TRBV4-1,.,TRBJ2-5,ASSWRAGETETQY
TRBV4-1,TRBD1,TRBJ2-3,ASSSPGQGMHTQY
TRBV5-1,.,TRBJ2-2,ASSLTGEGGELF
TRBV28,TRBD1,TRBJ1-1,ATRDREDTEAF
TRBV5-6,.,TRBJ2-7,ASSPWTDSYEQY
TRBV7-8,.,TRBJ2-7,ASSYQGRGYEQY
TRBV2,TRBD2,TRBJ2-5,ASSEWLAEETQY
TRBV27,.,TRBJ2-7,ASSLEAPGVYPYEQY
TRBV30,.,TRBJ2-1,AWSELGIHEQF
TRBV7-9,TRBD1,TRBJ1-2,ASSPRNRGADGYT
TRBV11-2,.,TRBJ2-2,ASSLDFGGTPNTGELF
TRBV5-4,TRBD1,TRBJ2-7,ASSFGTGGEKY
TRBV7-6,.,TRBJ2-1,ASSLEGSMGI
TRBV7-9,TRBD1,TRBJ2-7,ASSTDPGQGSYEQY
TRBV7-9,.,TRBJ2-1,ATLSGEQF
TRBV9,.,TRBJ1-2,ASSTLQGDGYT
TRBV27,TRBD1,TRBJ2-7,ASSSAGTAAYEQY
TRBV4-1,.,TRBJ2-1,ASSQETHYNEQF
TRBV5-3,.,TRBJ2-7,ARSRTLRPSSGQY
TRBV7-9,TRBD2,TRBJ2-3,ASRSSGGGTDTQY
TRBV7-9,.,TRBJ1-3,ASSSYTGNTIY
TRBV7-7,.,TRBJ2-7,ASSFSPSGEQY
TRBV6-5,.,TRBJ1-1,ASQGSTEAF
TRBV5-6,TRBD1,TRBJ1-2,ASSLDGQGDFYGYT
TRBV6-6,.,TRBJ2-3,ASSQTGTQRDTQY
TRBV16,.,TRBJ1-2,ASSQSLADGYT
TRBV7-9,.,TRBJ2-1,ASSLGGGNEQF
TRBV4-3,TRBD2,TRBJ2-7,ASSWDSGSSYEQY
TRBV9,.,TRBJ2-7,ASSVGTASSYEQY